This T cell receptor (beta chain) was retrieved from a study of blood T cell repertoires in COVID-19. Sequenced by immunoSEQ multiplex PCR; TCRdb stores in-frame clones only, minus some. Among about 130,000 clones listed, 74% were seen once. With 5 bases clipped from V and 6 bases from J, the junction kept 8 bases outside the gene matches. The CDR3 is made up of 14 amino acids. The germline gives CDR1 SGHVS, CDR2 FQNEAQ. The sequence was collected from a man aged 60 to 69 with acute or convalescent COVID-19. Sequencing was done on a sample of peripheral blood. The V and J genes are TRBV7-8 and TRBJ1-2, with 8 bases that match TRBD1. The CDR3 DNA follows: TGTGCCAGCAGCGCGACCCGGACAGGGAATGGCTACACCTTC. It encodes CASSATRTGNGYTF. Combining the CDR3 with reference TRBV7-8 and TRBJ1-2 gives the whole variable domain GAGVSQSPRYKVAKRGQDVALRCDPISGHVSLFWYQQALGQGPEFLTYFQNEAQLDKSGLPSDRFFAERPEGSVSTLKIQRTQQEDSAVYLCASSATRTGNGYTFGSGTRLTVV.